This note documents a single T cell receptor beta chain sequence. What it binds is not known. The read terminates 3 residues before the CDR3 end, so the remaining end is supplied by the germline J gene. This record belongs to a study of T cell clonality in common variable immunodeficiency. Findings and caveats of the study: In common variable immunodeficiency, TCR beta chains reportedly carried fewer deletions and N-nucleotide insertions.

Trimming removed 2 bases at V and 2 bases at J, with 14 bases between. CDR3 length: 15 residues. Germline V gives CDR1 SGHRS, CDR2 YFSETQ. Clones were sequenced by immunoSEQ multiplex PCR, and TCRdb holds only the in-frame ones, with some missing. The repertoire consists of approximately 29,000 clones, none detected only once. Patients had low serum IgG, IgA and/or IgM and specific antibody deficiency. CVID subjects were 15 female and 25 to 35 male, aged roughly 8 to 65. Input material: peripheral blood mononuclear cells. The chain is built from TRBV5-1 and TRBJ2-7; D perhaps matches TRBD2 (7 bases). The source of this sequence is a human donor with common variable immunodeficiency. CDR3 residues: CASSLGGVTTYEQYF. CDR3 bases read: TGCGCCAGCAGCTTAGGGGGGGTGACAACCTACGAG. Combining the CDR3 with reference TRBV5-1 and TRBJ2-7 gives the whole variable domain KAGVTQTPRYLIKTRGQQVTLSCSPISGHRSVSWYQQTPGQGLQFLFEYFSETQRNKGNFPGRFSGRQFSNSRSEMNVSTLELGDSALYLCASSLGGVTTYEQYFGPGTRLTVT.